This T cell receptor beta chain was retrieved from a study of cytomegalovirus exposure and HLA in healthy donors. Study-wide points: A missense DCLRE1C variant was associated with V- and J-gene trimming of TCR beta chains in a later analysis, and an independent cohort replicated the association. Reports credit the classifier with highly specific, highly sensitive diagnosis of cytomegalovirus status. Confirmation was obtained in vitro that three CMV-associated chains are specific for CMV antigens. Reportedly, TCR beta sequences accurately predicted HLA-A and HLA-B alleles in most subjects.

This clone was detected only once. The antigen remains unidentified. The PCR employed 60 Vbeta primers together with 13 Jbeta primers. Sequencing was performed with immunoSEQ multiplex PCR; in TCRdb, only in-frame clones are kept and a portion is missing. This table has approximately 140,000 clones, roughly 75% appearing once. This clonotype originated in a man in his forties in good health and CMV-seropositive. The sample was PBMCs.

In nucleotides, the CDR3 is TGTGCCAGCAGTACTACCCGGGACAAGTCTAACTATGGCTACACCTTC. This translates into CASSTTRDKSNYGYTF. This sequence joins TRBV7-2 and TRBJ1-2, with D possibly matching TRBD1 (6 bases). This CDR3 is 16 amino acids long. Germline CDR1 is SGHTA and CDR2 is FQGNSA. V was shortened by 6 bases and J by 0 bases, with 17 bases between the two germline ends.